Included here is one T cell receptor beta chain sequence, with context. Its specificity is unknown. TCRdb keeps only in-frame clones here, not all; method: immunoSEQ multiplex PCR. The data hold about 83,000 clones, with about 90% observed a single time. Exclusion applied to patients with autoimmune disease history or systemic immunosuppression. The sample originates from a study of OX40 agonist ivuxolimab in advanced cancers. For the study at large: Males comprised over 80% of the group, whose mean age was about 62 years (range roughly 20 to 85). Anti-PD-1, anti-PD-L1 or anti-CTLA-4 therapy given earlier was allowed, and around 40% had some.

Study results and caveats: CD4+ T cells averaged fewer expanded clones than CD8+ T cells.

The CDR3 spans 20 residues. Per the germline V gene, CDR1 is LGHNT and CDR2 is FRNRAP. The J segment lost 4 bases and the V segment lost 1 base, leaving 12 bases of the junction unmatched. Sequences were derived from CD4+ or CD8+ T cells sorted from blood, sampled in a trial of the OX40 agonist ivuxolimab. The TCR comes from an adult with an advanced solid tumor such as melanoma, head and neck, liver or kidney cancer. The gene calls are TRBV12-5 and TRBJ2-1, with TRBD2 identical over 14 bases. The CDR3 reads CASGLAISVGLAGGYNEQFF. The DNA for the CDR3 is TGTGCTAGTGGTTTGGCAATCTCCGTAGGACTAGCGGGAGGTTACAATGAGCAGTTCTTC.